A single sample gave rise to the 28 T cell receptor beta chains below, sequenced in a study of technical replicates of blood from a handful of donors (dated by TCRdb to about 2017). The library was produced with the immunoSEQ multiplex PCR assay. Sourced from immuneACCESS, this table was stored by TCRdb with only in-frame sequences that have V and J called. A share of the clones is absent; for the studies checked, an unresolved V gene accounts for under half, and the remainder has no known explanation. A total of about 79,000 clones appear in this sample, about 90% of them only once. Of the sample, 0.39% is held by the ten largest clones. The sequenced sample consisted of T cells isolated from PBMCs. These receptors were taken from a human donor in good health. Some clones in this sample may be carry-over from other donors' samples.

V gene TRBV7-2 combines with J gene TRBJ1-2; D unresolved. V lost 9 bases and J lost 2, with 13 bases in between. This CDR3 has 13 amino acids. CDR1 is SGHTA, CDR2 FQGNSA, per germline. The CDR3 reads CASYSGLNYGYTF. The DNA of the CDR3 is TGTGCCAGTTACAGCGGACTAAACTATGGCTACACCTTC.

The rearrangement joins TRBV7-2 to TRBJ2-5, with a tentative D call TRBD1 (6 bases). The V gene lost 4 bases and the J gene lost 2 bases, with 17 bases spanning the gap. CDR3 size: 16 residues. Germline-derived CDR1 and CDR2 are SGHTA and FQGNSA. CDR3 sequence: CASSYTGFSAQETQYF. The DNA for the CDR3 is TGTGCCAGCAGCTATACAGGGTTCAGCGCTCAAGAGACCCAGTACTTC.

In this sample, this clone turned up once. The genes are TRBV27 and TRBJ2-2; 7 bases line up with TRBD1. The germline V gene has CDR1 MNHEY and CDR2 SMNVEV (reference sequence). Losses at the gene ends were 7 bases for V and 7 bases for J; bases not matched to a gene: 3. The CDR3 has 12 residues. CDR3 residues: CASTGGDGELFF. CDR3 sequence (DNA): TGTGCCAGCACAGGGGGTGACGGGGAGCTGTTTTTT.

The chain employs TRBV28 and TRBJ2-1; 7 nucleotides match TRBD2. Per the germline V gene, CDR1 is MDHEN and CDR2 is SYDVKM. The junction had 10 bases not matched to a gene; V was cut back by 7 bases and J by 1 base. The CDR3 totals 16 residues. CDR3 DNA sequence: TGTGCCAGCAAGGGAGGGAAAGGGAATTCCTACAATGAGCAGTTCTTC. Translation gives CASKGGKGNSYNEQFF.

The chain employs TRBV6-6 and TRBJ1-2, with 8 bases aligning to TRBD1. The V gene end was trimmed by 4 bases and the J gene end by 6 bases; junction bases not matched to a gene: 10. Germline-derived CDR1 and CDR2 are MNHNY and SVGAGI (reference sequence). The CDR3 has 15 residues. Written as DNA, the CDR3 is TGTGCCAGCAGTTTCCGGGACAGGTCTCTACATGGCTACACCTTC. Residues: CASSFRDRSLHGYTF.

The V and J genes are TRBV18 and TRBJ2-1; the D is unclear. Germline CDR1 reads KGHSH; CDR2 reads LQKENI. CDR3 length: 14 residues. V lost 2 bases to trimming and J lost 6 bases, with 11 bases between them. In DNA form, the CDR3 reads TGTGCCAGCTCACCATTCCAGGTCCTCAATGAGCAGTTCTTC. Translating gives CASSPFQVLNEQFF.

The chain links TRBV9 to TRBJ2-3; 11 bases align to TRBD2. V gave up 4 bases and J gave up 5 bases; unmatched junction bases: 9. Germline CDR1 and CDR2: SGDLS and YYNGEE. The CDR3 length is 16 residues. The CDR3 DNA sequence: TGTGCCAGCAGCCCCTTTAGCGGGAGGGGTGAAGATACGCAGTATTTT. Amino acids: CASSPFSGRGEDTQYF.

The chain recombines TRBV7-9 with TRBJ1-5; D gene ambiguous. Trimming removed 4 bases from V and 7 bases from J, with 20 bases in between. The CDR3 sequence is 16 residues long. The V gene's germline CDR1 is SEHNR and CDR2 FQNEAQ (reference sequence). The CDR3 spells CASSSVDGERGQPQHF. The DNA for the CDR3 is TGTGCCAGCAGCTCCGTGGACGGGGAACGTGGGCAGCCCCAGCATTTT. Full variable domain (rest looked up from reference TRBV7-9 and TRBJ1-5): DTGVSQNPRHKITKRGQNVTFRCDPISEHNRLYWYRQTLGQGPEFLTYFQNEAQLEKSRLLSDRFSAERPKGSFSTLEIQRTEQGDSAMYLCASSSVDGERGQPQHFGDGTRLSIL.

This sequence joins TRBV30 and TRBJ1-5; 7 nucleotides match TRBD1. The CDR3 spans 15 residues. CDR1 and CDR2 (germline): GTSNPN, SVGIG (reference sequence). Trimming removed 5 bases from V and 2 bases from J; junction bases left unmatched: 9. CDR3 nucleotide sequence: TGTGCCTGGGATAGGGGGCTCGGAGGCAATCAGCCCCAGCATTTT. Translated, it gives CAWDRGLGGNQPQHF.

The chain combines TRBV4-2 with TRBJ1-5; 8 nucleotides match TRBD1. V trimming: 0 bases; J trimming: 2 bases; junction bases outside the gene matches: 9. The CDR3 has 18 amino acids. The germline V gene has CDR1 LGHNA and CDR2 YNFKEQ. The CDR3 bases are TGTGCCAGCAGCCAAGAACAGACAGGGGATTGGCGCAATCAGCCCCAGCATTTT. This sequence encodes CASSQEQTGDWRNQPQHF.

The J gene is TRBJ1-6, the V gene TRBV4-1; D unresolved. Between the trimmed V and J ends, which lost 5 bases and 6 bases, there was a span of 5 bases. Germline-derived CDR1 and CDR2 are MGHRA and YSYEKL. The CDR3 loop spans 12 amino acids. CDR3 sequence reads: CASSTPNSPLHF. The CDR3 coding sequence is TGCGCCAGCAGCACTCCTAATTCACCCCTCCACTTT.

This chain connects TRBV18 to TRBJ2-1; 12 bases align to TRBD1. J was trimmed by 7 bases and V by 2 bases; bases with no gene match: 3. CDR3 size: 15 residues. Germline assignment: CDR1 KGHSH and CDR2 LQKENI. CDR3 in amino acids: CASSPGTGGENEQFF. As DNA, the CDR3 is TGTGCCAGCTCACCAGGGACAGGGGGCGAAAATGAGCAGTTCTTC.

The gene calls are TRBV6-5 and TRBJ1-1, with 9 positions matching TRBD1. The germline V gene has CDR1 MNHEY and CDR2 SVGAGI. The CDR3 is made up of 13 amino acids. Germline trimming cut 6 bases from V and 11 bases from J; bases unmatched to any gene: 10. CDR3 sequence reads: CASSQTGGGRAFF. CDR3 bases: TGTGCCAGCAGCCAGACAGGGGGAGGGCGTGCTTTCTTT.

This sequence joins TRBV15 and TRBJ2-7, with a possible D match to TRBD1 (6 bases). This CDR3 region has 15 residues. Germline lookup yields CDR1 LNHNV and CDR2 YYDKDF (reference sequence). V dropped 5 bases and J dropped 4 bases, with 18 bases sitting between them. This CDR3 reads CATSPHGTNAYEQYF. As DNA, the CDR3 is TGTGCCACCAGCCCACACGGGACAAATGCTTACGAGCAGTACTTC.

The rearrangement uses TRBV5-1 and TRBJ2-1; TRBD2 agrees at 13 bases. V dropped 4 bases and J dropped 2; count of bases not matched to a gene: 6. The CDR3 sequence is 17 residues long. Germline V lookup: CDR1 SGHRS, CDR2 YFSETQ. The CDR3 here is CASSRDTSGRAYNEQFF. In DNA form, the CDR3 reads TGCGCCAGCAGCCGTGATACTAGCGGGAGGGCCTACAATGAGCAGTTCTTC.

This chain links TRBV2 with TRBJ1-6; 7 bases map to TRBD1. Germline-derived CDR1 and CDR2 are SNHLY and FYNNEI. The CDR3 runs to 13 residues. The J segment lost 12 bases and the V segment lost 6 bases, leaving 8 bases of the junction unmatched. The CDR3 here is CASSPGQSLPLHF. The CDR3 nucleotides are TGTGCCAGCAGCCCGGGACAGTCTTTACCCCTCCACTTT.

V usage is TRBV6-4 and J usage is TRBJ1-2; TRBD1 matches at 8 bases. The CDR3 has 15 amino acids. The germline CDR1 and CDR2 sequences are MRHNA and SNTAGT. J lost 4 bases, V lost 6 bases, and 10 bases had no gene match. The CDR3 sequence: CASRAGQGLGYGYTF. DNA of the CDR3: TGTGCCAGCAGAGCCGGACAGGGCCTTGGCTATGGCTACACCTTC.

This sequence joins TRBV5-1 and TRBJ2-1; D is perhaps TRBD2 (6 bases). Germline V gene data show CDR1 as SGHRS and CDR2 as YFSETQ. This CDR3 region has 18 residues. V lost 0 bases and J 8 bases, leaving 24 bases between the germline ends. This chain's CDR3 is CASSLDGEAAPPSDEQFF. In DNA, the CDR3 is TGCGCCAGCAGCTTGGACGGGGAGGCGGCCCCTCCCTCCGATGAGCAGTTCTTC.

The chain is built from TRBV13 and TRBJ2-1; 9 nucleotides line up with TRBD2. Per germline, CDR1 PRHDT and CDR2 FYEKMQ (reference sequence). J was trimmed by 3 bases and V by 4 bases; bases with no gene match: 7. The CDR3 contains 16 residues. The CDR3: CASSSDSGSIYNEQFF. CDR3 nucleotide sequence: TGTGCCAGCAGCTCCGATAGCGGGAGCATCTACAATGAGCAGTTCTTC.

The J gene is TRBJ1-5, the V gene TRBV27, with 9 bases identical to TRBD1. Germline-derived CDR1 and CDR2 are MNHEY and SMNVEV (reference sequence). With 8 bases clipped from V and 7 bases from J, the junction kept 9 bases outside the gene matches. This CDR3 comprises 14 residues. This chain's CDR3 is CASSGTGIYQPQHF. The CDR3 nucleotides read TGTGCCAGCTCCGGGACAGGGATCTACCAGCCCCAGCATTTT.

The chain joins TRBV6-1 to TRBJ1-3; the match to TRBD1 covers 7 bases. The CDR3 contains 15 residues. Germline V gene lookup returns CDR1 MNHNS and CDR2 SASEGT. With V trimmed by 4 bases and J by 2 bases, 5 bases remained unmatched. The CDR3 loop reads CASSALDRAGNTIYF. In DNA, the CDR3 is TGTGCCAGCAGTGCCCTTGACAGGGCTGGAAACACCATATATTTT.

This chain connects TRBV6-5 to TRBJ2-1, with no clear D. V was shortened by 6 bases and J by 1 base, with 10 bases between the two germline ends. The CDR3 is 14 residues long. From germline, CDR1 is MNHEY and CDR2 SVGAGI. CDR3 sequence reads: CASSDWRSYNEQFF. DNA of the CDR3: TGTGCCAGCAGCGACTGGCGGTCCTACAATGAGCAGTTCTTC.

The chain links TRBV5-1 to TRBJ2-1; tentative D call: TRBD2 (7 bases). V was clipped by 1 base and J by 9 bases, with 17 bases between them. The CDR3 runs to 15 residues. Germline lookup yields CDR1 SGHRS and CDR2 YFSETQ. The CDR3 DNA reads TGCGCCAGCAGCTTGTGGGGGGGCAATTCGGGTGAGCAGTTCTTC. It yields the protein CASSLWGGNSGEQFF.

This chain uses TRBV6-1 with TRBJ1-1; TRBD1 matches at 7 bases. The CDR3 runs to 14 residues. V gave up 2 bases and J gave up 4 bases; unmatched junction bases: 4. The germline V gene has CDR1 MNHNS and CDR2 SASEGT. CDR3: CASSESGGTTEAFF. CDR3 coding DNA: TGTGCCAGCAGTGAATCAGGGGGGACCACTGAAGCTTTCTTT.

The chain uses TRBV20-1 and TRBJ2-7; D gene uncertain. CDR3 length: 11 residues. Trimming removed 3 bases from V and 6 bases from J, with 9 bases in between. The germline CDR1 and CDR2 sequences are DFQATT and SNEGSKA (reference sequence). For the CDR3, the DNA is TGCAGTGCTAGTCAAGAGGCCGAGCAGTACTTC. Residues: CSASQEAEQYF.

The chain carries TRBV25-1 and TRBJ2-7; D is possibly TRBD2 (6 bases). V gave up 7 bases and J gave up 3 bases, with 16 bases separating them. Germline CDR1 reads MGHDK; CDR2 reads SYGVNS. The CDR3 is made up of 14 amino acids. The CDR3 bases are TGTGCCAGCAAATCGGGGGATGACTTCTACGAGCAGTACTTC. Residues: CASKSGDDFYEQYF.

This chain uses TRBV27 with TRBJ2-2; D is possibly TRBD1 (6 bases). Germline CDR1 is MNHEY and CDR2 is SMNVEV (reference sequence). The CDR3 contains 13 residues. Deletions cut 3 bases from V and 4 bases from J, with 6 bases between. CDR3 coding DNA: TGTGCCAGCAGTTTCAGGGGCACCGGGGAGCTGTTTTTT. Encoded protein: CASSFRGTGELFF.

CDR3: CASSELGGSADQETQYF. The CDR3 DNA follows: TGTGCCAGCAGTGAGCTGGGCGGTAGCGCAGACCAAGAGACCCAGTACTTC. The chain carries TRBV2 and TRBJ2-5; possible D gene TRBD2, 5 bases. Germline loops: CDR1 SNHLY, CDR2 FYNNEI. The CDR3 is 17 amino acids. The V end lost 3 bases, the J end lost 0 bases, and 17 bases lay between the germline ends.